This entry concerns a single TCR beta chain. What it recognizes is unknown. The data belong to a study of T cells in Graves' hyperthyroidism and ophthalmopathy. Study-level background: Peripheral blood was secured at the point of initial diagnosis, before any treatment.

Diagnosis relied on clinical symptoms, serum thyroxine and TRAb, thyroid ultrasound and orbital computed tomography. Using about 10 ml of fresh peripheral blood, PBMCs were prepared. The V gene lost 3 bases and the J gene lost 2 bases, with 8 bases spanning the gap. Germline CDR1 and CDR2: LNHDA and SQIVND (reference sequence). The CDR3 spans 14 residues. Amplification yielded TCR beta CDR3 regions, with RNA transcripts as the source. The HTBI primer set drove a first-round RT-PCR of the TCR CDR3. TCRdb fed the multiplex PCR reads into MiXCR, producing one record per CDR3 protein. The data hold about 570,000 distinct CDR3 sequences, with 14% observed a single time. Broader study findings: Among thyroid clonotypes expanded above 0.001, most also appeared in blood.

The receptor's source is a woman aged 40 to 50 with Graves' hyperthyroidism. V is TRBV19 and J is TRBJ2-1, with D hard to call. The specimen was blood. CDR3 bases: TGTGCCAGTAGTATCGACAACCCCTACAATGAGCAGTTCTTC. It specifies CASSIDNPYNEQFF.